This TCR beta chain was retrieved from a study of response to subunit inactivated influenza vaccine. This clonotype has only a few counts. TCRdb re-called the RT-PCR reads through MiXCR, storing one row per CDR3 protein. The sample contains more than 450,000 distinct CDR3 sequences, over 9% of which appear only once. Trimming took off 0 bases at V and 8 bases at J, with 9 bases between the two ends. The germline V gene encodes CDR1 SGHAT and CDR2 FQNNGV. The CDR3 extends over 13 amino acids. A further study also used this sample, focusing on T cells expressing NK-cell markers. That paper notes: The cDNA for TCR beta came from 5'RACE template switching with UMIs. Investigators obtained TCR beta repertoires from sorted CD3+CD56+NKG2C+, CD3+CD56+NKG2C- and CD3+CD56-NKG2C+ T cells. The contribution of dominant NKG2C+ clonotypes to CD8+ T cells in about six donors was about 1.0-7.5%. A few donors' CD3+CD56-NKG2C+ cells were dominated by the same clonotypes. Unclear, still, was the HCMV specificity of the expanded NKG2C+ T cell clones.

Sequenced material: PBMCs from blood, taken on the day of vaccination. The chain employs TRBV11-2 and TRBJ2-3; no reliable D call. This TCR came from a man in his fifties or sixties who received an inactivated influenza vaccine. CDR3: CASSLDPTVTQYF. DNA of the CDR3: TGTGCCAGCAGCTTAGATCCCACCGTTACGCAGTATTTT. Full variable domain (outside the CDR3, taken from reference TRBV11-2 and TRBJ2-3): EAGVAQSPRYKIIEKRQSVAFWCNPISGHATLYWYQQILGQGPKLLIQFQNNGVVDDSQLPKDRFSAERLKGVDSTLKIQPAKLEDSAVYLCASSLDPTVTQYFGPGTRLTVL.